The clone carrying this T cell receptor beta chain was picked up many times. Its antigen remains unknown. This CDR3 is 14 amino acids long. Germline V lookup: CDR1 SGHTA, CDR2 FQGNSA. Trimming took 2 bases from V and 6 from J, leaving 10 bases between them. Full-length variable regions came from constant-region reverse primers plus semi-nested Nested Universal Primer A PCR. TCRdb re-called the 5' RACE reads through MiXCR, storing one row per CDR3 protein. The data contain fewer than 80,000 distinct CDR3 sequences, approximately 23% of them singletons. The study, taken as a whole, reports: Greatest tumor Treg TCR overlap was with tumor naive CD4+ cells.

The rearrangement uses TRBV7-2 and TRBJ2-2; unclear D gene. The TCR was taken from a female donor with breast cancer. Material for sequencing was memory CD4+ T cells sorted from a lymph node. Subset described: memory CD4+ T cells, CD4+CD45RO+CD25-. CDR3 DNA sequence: TGTGCCAGCAGCTTAAACGGCGCTGCCGGGGAGCTGTTTTTT. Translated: CASSLNGAAGELFF.